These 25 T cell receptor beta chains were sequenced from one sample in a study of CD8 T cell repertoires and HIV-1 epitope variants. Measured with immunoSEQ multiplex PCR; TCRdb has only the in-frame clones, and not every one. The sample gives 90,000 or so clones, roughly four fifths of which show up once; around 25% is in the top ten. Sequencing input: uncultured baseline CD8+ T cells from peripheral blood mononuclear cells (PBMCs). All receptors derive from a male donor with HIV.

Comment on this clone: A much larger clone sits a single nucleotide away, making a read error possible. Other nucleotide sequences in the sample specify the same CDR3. CDR3 DNA sequence: TGTGCCTGGAGCCCCGGACTAGCGGGGGGTCCAGAGACCCAGTACTTC. Amino acid sequence: CAWSPGLAGGPETQYF. The chain employs TRBV30 and TRBJ2-5; TRBD2 aligns across 14 bases. Germline CDR1 and CDR2: GTSNPN and SVGIG (reference sequence). Unmatched junction bases numbered 7, after V lost 3 bases and J lost 4 bases. The CDR3 extends over 16 amino acids.

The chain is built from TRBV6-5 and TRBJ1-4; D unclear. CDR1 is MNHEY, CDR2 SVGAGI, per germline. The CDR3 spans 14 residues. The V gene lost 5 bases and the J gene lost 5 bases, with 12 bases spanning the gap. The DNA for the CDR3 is TGTGCCAGCAGTAAGGAGGACGGCAATGAAAAACTGTTTTTT. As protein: CASSKEDGNEKLFF.

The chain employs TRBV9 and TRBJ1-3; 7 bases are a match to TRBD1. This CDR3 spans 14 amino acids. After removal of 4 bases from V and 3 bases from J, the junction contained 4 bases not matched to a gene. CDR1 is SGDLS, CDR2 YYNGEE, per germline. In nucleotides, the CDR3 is TGTGCCAGCAGCTTCGGACAGGATGGAAACACCATATATTTT. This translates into CASSFGQDGNTIYF.

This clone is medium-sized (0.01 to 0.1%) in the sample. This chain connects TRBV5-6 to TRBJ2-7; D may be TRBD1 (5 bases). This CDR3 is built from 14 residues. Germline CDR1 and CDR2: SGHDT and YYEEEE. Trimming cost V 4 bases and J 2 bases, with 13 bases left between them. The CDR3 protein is CASSDSTVTYEQYF. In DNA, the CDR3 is TGTGCCAGCAGCGACTCGACAGTTACCTACGAGCAGTACTTC.

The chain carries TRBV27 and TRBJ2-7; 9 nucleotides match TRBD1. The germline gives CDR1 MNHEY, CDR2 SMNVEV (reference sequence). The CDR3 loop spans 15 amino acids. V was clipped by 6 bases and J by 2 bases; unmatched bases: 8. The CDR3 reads CASSLHRDRAYEQYF. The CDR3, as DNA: TGTGCCAGCAGCTTGCACCGGGACAGGGCCTACGAGCAGTACTTC.

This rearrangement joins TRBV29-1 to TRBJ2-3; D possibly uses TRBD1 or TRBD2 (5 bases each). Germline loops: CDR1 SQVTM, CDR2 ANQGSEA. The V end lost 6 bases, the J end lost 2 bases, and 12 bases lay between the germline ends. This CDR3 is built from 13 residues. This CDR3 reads CSVSEGTTDTQYF. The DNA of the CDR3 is TGCAGCGTCTCCGAGGGGACCACAGATACGCAGTATTTT.

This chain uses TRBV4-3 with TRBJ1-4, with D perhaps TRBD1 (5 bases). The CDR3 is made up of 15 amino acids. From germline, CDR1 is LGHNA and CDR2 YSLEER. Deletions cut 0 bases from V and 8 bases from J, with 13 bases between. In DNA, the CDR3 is TGCGCCAGCAGCCAAGATGGAGGGGAAGAAGAAAAACTGTTTTTT. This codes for CASSQDGGEEEKLFF.

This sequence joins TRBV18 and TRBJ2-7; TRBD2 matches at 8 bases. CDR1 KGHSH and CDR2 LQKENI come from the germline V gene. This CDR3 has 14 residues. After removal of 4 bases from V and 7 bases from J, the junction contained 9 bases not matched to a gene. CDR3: CASSLYGGAREQYF. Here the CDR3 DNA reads TGTGCCAGCTCACTTTACGGGGGGGCGAGAGAGCAGTACTTC.

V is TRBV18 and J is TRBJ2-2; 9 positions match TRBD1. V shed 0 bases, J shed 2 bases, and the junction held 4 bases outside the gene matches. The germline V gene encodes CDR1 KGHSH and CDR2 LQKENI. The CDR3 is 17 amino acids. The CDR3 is CASSPPRDRVNTGELFF. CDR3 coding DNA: TGTGCCAGCTCACCACCGCGGGACAGGGTAAACACCGGGGAGCTGTTTTTT.

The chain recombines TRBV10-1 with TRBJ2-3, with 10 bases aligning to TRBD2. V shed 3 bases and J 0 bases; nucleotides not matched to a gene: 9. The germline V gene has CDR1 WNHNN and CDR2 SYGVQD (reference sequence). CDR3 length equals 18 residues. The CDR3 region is CASSEYLGLAASTDTQYF. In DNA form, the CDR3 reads TGCGCCAGCAGTGAATATCTCGGACTAGCGGCTAGCACAGATACGCAGTATTTT.

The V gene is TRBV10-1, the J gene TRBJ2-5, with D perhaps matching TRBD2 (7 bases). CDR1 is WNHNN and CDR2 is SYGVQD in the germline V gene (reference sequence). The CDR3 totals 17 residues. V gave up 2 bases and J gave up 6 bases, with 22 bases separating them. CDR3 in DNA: TGCGCCAGCAGTGAGGCGGGGGCGCGCGGCGGTATGAAGACCCAGTACTTC. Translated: CASSEAGARGGMKTQYF.

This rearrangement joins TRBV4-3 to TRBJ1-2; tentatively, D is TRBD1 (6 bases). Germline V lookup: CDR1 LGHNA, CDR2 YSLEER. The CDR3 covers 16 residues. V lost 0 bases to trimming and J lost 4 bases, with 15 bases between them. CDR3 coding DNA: TGCGCCAGCAGCCAAGAGGAGGCACAGGGAGGCTATGGCTACACCTTC. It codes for CASSQEEAQGGYGYTF.

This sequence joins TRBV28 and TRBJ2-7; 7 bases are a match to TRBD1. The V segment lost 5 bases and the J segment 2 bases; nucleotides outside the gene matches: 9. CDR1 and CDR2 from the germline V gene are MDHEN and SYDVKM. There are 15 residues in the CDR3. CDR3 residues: CASSDPTGAPYEQYF. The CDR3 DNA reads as TGTGCCAGCAGTGACCCAACAGGGGCTCCCTACGAGCAGTACTTC.

The CDR3 DNA reads TGCGCCAGCGGTTCCGGGACACCTCCTTACGAGCAGTACTTC. Translation: CASGSGTPPYEQYF. V and J are TRBV5-1 and TRBJ2-7; a weak D match, TRBD1 (6 bases). Trimming stripped 7 bases from V and 4 bases from J, with 18 bases between. The CDR3 sequence is 14 residues long. Per the germline V gene, CDR1 is SGHRS and CDR2 is YFSETQ.

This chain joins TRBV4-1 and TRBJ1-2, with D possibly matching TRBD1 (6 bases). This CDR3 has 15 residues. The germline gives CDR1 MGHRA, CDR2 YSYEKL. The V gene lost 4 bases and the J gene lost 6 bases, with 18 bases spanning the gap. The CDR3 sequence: CASSLVWQGKNGYTF. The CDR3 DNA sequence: TGCGCCAGCAGCCTCGTTTGGCAGGGGAAGAATGGCTACACCTTC.

The DNA for the CDR3 is TGCGCCAGCAGCACGGGACAGGGAAAACTGTTTTTT. Translating gives CASSTGQGKLFF. The V gene is TRBV5-1, the J gene TRBJ1-4, with 9 bases fitting TRBD1. Germline assignment: CDR1 SGHRS and CDR2 YFSETQ. The CDR3 consists of 12 residues. V dropped 4 bases and J dropped 10; count of bases not matched to a gene: 2.

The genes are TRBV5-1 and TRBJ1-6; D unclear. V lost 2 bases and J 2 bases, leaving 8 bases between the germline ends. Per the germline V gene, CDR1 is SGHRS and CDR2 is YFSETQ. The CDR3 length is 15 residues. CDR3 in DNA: TGCGCCAGCAGCTTAGGAGGAACCTATAATTCACCCCTCCACTTT. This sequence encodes CASSLGGTYNSPLHF.

The CDR3 loop is CAIKESRVYGYTF. The CDR3 DNA sequence: TGTGCCATCAAGGAGAGCCGGGTATATGGCTACACCTTC. The rearrangement links TRBV10-3 to TRBJ1-2; D not certain. Germline CDR1 is ENHRY and CDR2 is SYGVKD. The CDR3 length is 13 residues. Trimming removed 7 bases from V and 5 bases from J, with 14 bases in between.

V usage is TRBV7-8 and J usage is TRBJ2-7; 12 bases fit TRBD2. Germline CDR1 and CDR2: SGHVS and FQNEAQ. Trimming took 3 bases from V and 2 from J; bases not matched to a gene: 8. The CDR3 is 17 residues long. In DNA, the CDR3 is TGTGCCAGCAGCTTGGGGCGACTAGCGGGGGCAACCTACGAGCAGTACTTC. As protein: CASSLGRLAGATYEQYF.

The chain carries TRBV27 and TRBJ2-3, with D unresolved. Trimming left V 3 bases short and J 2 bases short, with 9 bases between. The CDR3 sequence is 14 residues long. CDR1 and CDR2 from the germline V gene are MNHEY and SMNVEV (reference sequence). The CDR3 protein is CASSLSRNTDTQYF. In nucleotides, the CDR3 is TGTGCCAGCAGTTTGAGCAGGAACACAGATACGCAGTATTTT.

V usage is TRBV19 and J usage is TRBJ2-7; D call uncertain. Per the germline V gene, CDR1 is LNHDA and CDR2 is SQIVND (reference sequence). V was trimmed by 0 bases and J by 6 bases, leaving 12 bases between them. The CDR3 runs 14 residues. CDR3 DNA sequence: TGTGCCAGTAGTATAGAACCCAGGAAAGGCGAGCAGTACTTC. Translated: CASSIEPRKGEQYF.

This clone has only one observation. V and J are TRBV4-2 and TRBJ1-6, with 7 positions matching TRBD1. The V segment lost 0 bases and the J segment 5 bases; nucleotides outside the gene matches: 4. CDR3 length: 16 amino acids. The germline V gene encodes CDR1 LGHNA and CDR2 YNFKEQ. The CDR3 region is CASSQEQGLDNSPLHF. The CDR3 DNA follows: TGTGCCAGCAGCCAAGAACAGGGGTTAGATAATTCACCCCTCCACTTT.

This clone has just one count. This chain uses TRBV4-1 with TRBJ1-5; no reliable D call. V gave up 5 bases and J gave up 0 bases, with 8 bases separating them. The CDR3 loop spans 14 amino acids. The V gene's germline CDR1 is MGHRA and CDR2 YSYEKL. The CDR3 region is CASSVDYSNQPQHF. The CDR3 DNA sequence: TGCGCCAGCAGCGTGGACTATAGCAATCAGCCCCAGCATTTT.

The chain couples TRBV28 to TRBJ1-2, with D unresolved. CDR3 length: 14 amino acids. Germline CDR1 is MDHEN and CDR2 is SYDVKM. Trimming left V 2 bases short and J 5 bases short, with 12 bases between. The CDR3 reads CASSLADLSYGYTF. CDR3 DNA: TGTGCCAGCAGTTTAGCGGACCTTTCATATGGCTACACCTTC.

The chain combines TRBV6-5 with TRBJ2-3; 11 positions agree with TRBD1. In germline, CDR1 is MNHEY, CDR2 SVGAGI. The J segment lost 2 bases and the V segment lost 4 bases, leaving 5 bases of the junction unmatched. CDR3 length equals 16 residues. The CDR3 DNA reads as TGTGCCAGCAGTTGGGGACAGGGGGGTGTCACAGATACGCAGTATTTT. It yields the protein CASSWGQGGVTDTQYF.